These T cell receptor beta chains were read from a single sample in a study of shared clonotypes between healthy human individuals. The data were produced by immunoSEQ multiplex PCR, yet TCRdb's version contains in-frame clones alone and is incomplete. Among millions of clones listed, 80% to 95% were seen once. Sequencing was carried out using naive CD4+ T cells from PBMCs. These receptors were collected from a man aged 18 to 30 in good health. Some clones in this sample may be carry-over from other donors' samples. Each CDR3 is given with its conserved first and last residue. Each record gives: clone size, J gene, V gene, D gene, CDR3 DNA, CDR3 protein. The D gene is left open where the match is weak. Part of the rows lack a size; the others show once, few, many or a class for expanded clones.

>once|TRBJ2-1|TRBV19|NA
TGTGCCAGCCGAATGGCTCAAAAATACAATGAGCAGTTCTTC
CASRMAQKYNEQFF
>NA|TRBJ2-7|TRBV25-1|NA
TGTGCCAGCACCCCCATGGACAGCGACGAGCAGTACTTC
CASTPMDSDEQYF
>NA|TRBJ2-7|TRBV7-8|NA
TGTGCCAGCAGCTCCGTCGGAGGAATGGGTTCCTACGAGCAGTACTTC
CASSSVGGMGSYEQYF
>NA|TRBJ2-5|TRBV19|NA
TGTGCCAGTAGTACCTTGTCTCCCCTCAGGGGGACTAGTTCAGGTCTGGAGACCCAGTACTTC
CASSTLSPLRGTSSGLETQYF
>NA|TRBJ1-2|TRBV6-1|NA
TGTGCCAGCAGTGAAGGGGCAGAGTATGGCTACACCTTC
CASSEGAEYGYTF
>NA|TRBJ2-5|TRBV7-9|NA
TGTGCCAGCAGCTTGAATCAGGGCCAAGAGACCCAGTACTTC
CASSLNQGQETQYF
>NA|TRBJ2-2|TRBV7-2|NA
TGTGCCAGCAGCTTAGAGGCAGATTACACCGGGGAGCTGTTTTTT
CASSLEADYTGELFF
>NA|TRBJ1-2|TRBV9|NA
TGTGCCAGCAGCGTAGAGGCAAGACCTACTAACTATGGCTACACCTTC
CASSVEARPTNYGYTF
>NA|TRBJ1-5|TRBV28|NA
TGTGCCAGCAGTTTGCCCCTCGGAGATCAGCCCCAGCATTTT
CASSLPLGDQPQHF
>once|TRBJ1-1|TRBV5-1|TRBD1
TGCGCCAGCAGCCAAGGGACAGGGGGGACTGAAGCTTTCTTT
CASSQGTGGTEAFF
>NA|TRBJ2-4|TRBV4-1|TRBD1
TGCGCCAGCAGCCACGGGACAGTGAGGGCCTCCGGAGGAAGTGGCAAAAACATTCAGTACTTC
CASSHGTVRASGGSGKNIQYF
>NA|TRBJ2-4|TRBV2|NA
TGTGCCAGCAGCCCCAAGTACATTCAGTACTTC
CASSPKYIQYF
>NA|TRBJ2-1|TRBV9|NA
TGTGCCAGCAGCGTAGATTCTAGGGTGTTACGGAATGAGCAGTTCTTC
CASSVDSRVLRNEQFF
>NA|TRBJ2-7|TRBV2|TRBD1
TGTGCCAGCAGTGGAGGGACAGGGGGCTCCTACGAGCAGTACTTC
CASSGGTGGSYEQYF
>NA|TRBJ2-1|TRBV5-6|TRBD1
TGTGCCAGCAGCCCCGTCCGGGACAGCTCCTACAATGAGCAGTTCTTC
CASSPVRDSSYNEQFF
>NA|TRBJ2-1|TRBV30|TRBD2
TGTGCCTGGAGTGGATATAGCGGGAGGGCCGGGTACAATGAGCAGTTCTTC
CAWSGYSGRAGYNEQFF
>NA|TRBJ1-2|TRBV28|NA
TGTGCCAGCAGTTTTAGCAGTCCCGGTTGGTATGGCTACACCTTC
CASSFSSPGWYGYTF
>NA|TRBJ2-5|TRBV5-1|NA
TGCGCCAGCAGCGCGGGACCCACGGAGACCCAGTACTTC
CASSAGPTETQYF
>NA|TRBJ2-7|TRBV7-3|TRBD1
TGTGCCAGCAGCCTACCGGACAGGGGAGGCGAGCAGTACTTC
CASSLPDRGGEQYF
>NA|TRBJ1-1|TRBV6-5|NA
TGTGCCAGCAGTTACTCGAGTACAGGGAAGAACACTGAAGCTTTCTTT
CASSYSSTGKNTEAFF
>NA|TRBJ2-3|TRBV7-9|NA
TGTGCCAGCAGCTTAGGGAACCAGGCAGATACGCAGTATTTT
CASSLGNQADTQYF
>few|TRBJ1-1|TRBV7-9|NA
TGTGCCAGCAGCTTAGAGGTTGGCACTGAAGCTTTCTTT
CASSLEVGTEAFF
>few|TRBJ2-1|TRBV28|TRBD2
TGTGCCAGCAGTTTCGCCTCCCCCGCGGGGGATGAGCAGTTCTTC
CASSFASPAGDEQFF
>NA|TRBJ2-2|TRBV7-2|TRBD1
TGTGCCAGCAGCCCGGACAGGTTTAACACCGGGGAGCTGTTTTTT
CASSPDRFNTGELFF
>NA|TRBJ1-4|TRBV11-1|TRBD1
TGTGCCAGCAGCTCGGACAGGGGGACTGAAAAACTGTTTTTT
CASSSDRGTEKLFF
>NA|TRBJ2-1|TRBV11-2|NA
TGTGCCAGCAGCTTAAGAGGGTATGAGCAGTTCTTC
CASSLRGYEQFF
>NA|TRBJ2-7|TRBV4-2|TRBD1
TGTGCCAGCAGCCAAGCCGCCGGGACAGGGGTCTACTACGAGCAGTACTTC
CASSQAAGTGVYYEQYF
>NA|TRBJ2-7|TRBV7-2|TRBD1
TGTGCCAGCAGCCCGTGGACAGGGCAGGAGCAGTACTTC
CASSPWTGQEQYF
>NA|TRBJ1-1|TRBV5-1|NA
TGCGCCAGCAGCGTAGACAGTACGAACACTGAAGCTTTCTTT
CASSVDSTNTEAFF
>NA|TRBJ1-1|TRBV4-3|NA
TGCGCCAGCAGCCAAGTGTGGGGGGCGAGCACTGAAGCTTTCTTT
CASSQVWGASTEAFF
>NA|TRBJ2-5|TRBV11-2|NA
TGTGCCAGCAGCCAGACTCCGGGACTGAGGGAGACCCAGTACTTC
CASSQTPGLRETQYF
>NA|TRBJ2-6|TRBV7-9|NA
TGTGCCAGCAGCTTATGGGTAGGCTCTGGGGCCAACGTCCTGACTTTC
CASSLWVGSGANVLTF
>once|TRBJ2-5|TRBV11-3|NA
TGTGCCAGCAGCTTAGGGGCGGGTGGGGAGACCCAGTACTTC
CASSLGAGGETQYF
>NA|TRBJ2-3|TRBV5-5|NA
TGTGCCAGCAGCTTGGTGCTCGTGGATACGCAGTATTTT
CASSLVLVDTQYF
>NA|TRBJ1-1|TRBV9|NA
TGTGCCAGCAGCGTAGTAGGGGCGCGGATTTCAGAAGCTTTCTTT
CASSVVGARISEAFF
>once|TRBJ2-2|TRBV28|NA
TGTGCCAGCAGTTCCCCGGTAACCGGGGAGCTGTTTTTT
CASSSPVTGELFF
>NA|TRBJ1-3|TRBV5-4|NA
TGTGCCAGCAGCTTGCAGGGGCTCTCTGGAAACACCATATATTTT
CASSLQGLSGNTIYF
>NA|TRBJ1-2|TRBV28|NA
TGTGCCAGCAGCTCAGAGACCTATGGCTACACCTTC
CASSSETYGYTF
>few|TRBJ1-2|TRBV7-9|NA
TGTGCCGTCTCCGGGACCTCCGTCGCTAACTATGGCTACACCTTC
CAVSGTSVANYGYTF
>NA|TRBJ1-1|TRBV28|NA
TGTGCCAGCAGTCCCTCGGGGGGGGCGCAGTCTGAAGCTTTCTTT
CASSPSGGAQSEAFF
>NA|TRBJ2-3|TRBV30|NA
TGTGCCTGGAGTGGCCGGAGGGATACGCAGTATTTT
CAWSGRRDTQYF
>once|TRBJ2-7|TRBV10-3|NA
TGTGCCATCAGTGTAGGACAGTTCTACGAGCAGTACTTC
CAISVGQFYEQYF
>NA|TRBJ1-2|TRBV4-2|TRBD1
TGTGCCAGCAGCCTACGGACAGGCCCCGCTAACTATGGCTACACCTTC
CASSLRTGPANYGYTF
>NA|TRBJ2-2|TRBV7-9|TRBD1
TGTGCCAGCATCCTTTCCGGGACAGACTACACCGGGGAGCTGTTTTTT
CASILSGTDYTGELFF
>NA|TRBJ1-3|TRBV5-5|NA
TGTGCCAGCAGCCTTGACTTCAGCTCTGGAAACACCATATATTTT
CASSLDFSSGNTIYF